This T cell receptor beta chain is from a study of tumor and adjacent non-tumor tissue in lung cancer. CDR1 and CDR2 (germline): SEHNR, FQNEAQ (reference sequence). Between the trimmed V and J ends, which lost 2 bases and 5 bases, there was a span of 17 bases. The CDR3 extends over 16 amino acids. No cell sorting was done before RNA was extracted from the tissue. Distant lung tissue was collected more than 3 cm away from the tumor edge. Three rounds of nested PCR, following a modified ARM-PCR protocol, produced the TCRbeta library. Each CDR3 protein gets one entry after TCRdb re-called the multiplex PCR reads with MiXCR. The sample consists of approximately 110,000 distinct CDR3 sequences, under 65% of them appearing once.

Sequenced material: distant non-tumor lung tissue. The chain couples TRBV7-9 to TRBJ2-3; D gene uncertain. The clonotype was recovered from a man aged 55 to 70 with non-small cell lung cancer. CDR3 coding DNA: TGTGCCAGCAGCTTAATCACTCAATCTTGGGGAGATACGCAGTATTTT. Translation: CASSLITQSWGDTQYF.